These 6 T cell receptor beta chains were all obtained from the same sample, sequenced in a study of metastatic and nonmetastatic thyroid tumors. Not a single patient had been given any form of treatment at any point before undergoing thyroid surgery. MiXCR re-clonotyped the PCR reads for TCRdb. The sample shows tens of thousands of clones, about 16% of them seen only once. The sequenced sample consisted of blood. These receptors all stem from a male donor with papillary thyroid cancer or a benign thyroid nodule (not recorded which). Some clones in this sample may be carry-over from other donors' samples.

This clone was counted many times. The rearrangement joins TRBV18 to TRBJ1-1; the D is unclear. Trimming shortened V by 4 bases and J by 3 bases, and 18 bases separated the two germline ends. Germline V lookup: CDR1 KGHSH, CDR2 LQKENI. This CDR3 has 16 residues. CDR3 DNA: TGTGCCAGCTCACGAATAGGAGGTAGTGTAGACACTGAAGCTTTCTTT. It translates to CASSRIGGSVDTEAFF.

This clone occurred many times. The chain links TRBV5-1 to TRBJ2-3; 9 bases map to TRBD2. There are 15 residues in the CDR3. The V gene's germline CDR1 is SGHRS and CDR2 YFSETQ. J was trimmed by 2 bases and V by 4 bases; bases with no gene match: 5. The CDR3 is CASSTASGVTDTQYF. CDR3 bases: TGCGCCAGCAGCACGGCTAGCGGGGTCACAGATACGCAGTATTTT. The entire variable domain, with the rest obtained from reference TRBV5-1 and TRBJ2-3, is as follows: KAGVTQTPRYLIKTRGQQVTLSCSPISGHRSVSWYQQTPGQGLQFLFEYFSETQRNKGNFPGRFSGRQFSNSRSEMNVSTLELGDSALYLCASSTASGVTDTQYFGPGTRLTVL.

This clone was observed at least ten times. This may be a read error, as it is one base from a much larger clone. V is TRBV12-3 or TRBV12-4 and J is TRBJ1-2, with D maybe TRBD1 (5 bases). CDR3 size: 14 residues. CDR3: CASSDSPTGWGYAF. CDR3 bases: TGTGCCAGCAGTGACAGTCCAACGGGGTGGGGCTACGCCTTC.

This clone was counted ten times or more. The chain employs TRBV12-3 or TRBV12-4 and TRBJ2-2, with D perhaps TRBD1 (6 bases). CDR3 length: 14 amino acids. The ends were cut back, 7 bases at V and 4 bases at J, with 13 bases in the middle. The CDR3 reads CASTSPGVTGELFF. The CDR3 DNA is TGTGCCAGCACCTCCCCAGGGGTCACCGGGGAGCTGTTTTTT.

This clone was seen ten or more times. The CDR3 spells CASSQEVAGESTQYF. Here the CDR3 DNA reads TGTGCCAGCAGCCAAGAGGTTGCGGGAGAGTCCACCCAGTACTTC. The rearrangement joins TRBV3-1 to TRBJ2-5; 7 nucleotides agree with TRBD2. After removal of 0 bases from V and 8 bases from J, the junction contained 9 bases not matched to a gene. The V gene's germline CDR1 is LGHDT and CDR2 YNNKEL (reference sequence). The CDR3 sequence is 15 residues long.

This clone was recorded many times. This chain uses TRBV20-1 with TRBJ2-4, with no clear D. CDR3 length: 13 residues. The V end lost 1 base, the J end lost 4 bases, and 8 bases lay between the germline ends. Per the germline V gene, CDR1 is DFQATT and CDR2 is SNEGSKA (reference sequence). CDR3 coding DNA: TGCAGTGCTAGAGTAGCTGGTAAAAACATTCAGTACTTC. Protein product: CSARVAGKNIQYF.